This TCR beta chain was captured by sequencing in a study of blood T cell repertoires in COVID-19. Study summary: In each case, the material was cDNA or gDNA derived from T cells, B-cell-depleted T cells, or PBMCs.

The CDR3 is made up of 16 amino acids. CDR1 is SGHTS, CDR2 YDEGEE, per germline. J lost 3 bases, V lost 1 base, and 10 bases had no gene match. Assay: immunoSEQ multiplex PCR; the TCRdb copy retains only in-frame clones and omits some. The profile shows fewer than 350,000 clones, 85% of them singletons. The clonotype was recovered from a woman aged 45-60 years with active or convalescent COVID-19. The V and J genes are TRBV5-8 and TRBJ2-7, with TRBD2 identical over 7 bases. Material for sequencing was peripheral blood. The CDR3 DNA follows: TGTGCCAGCAGCTTGAAAAGCCTAGCGGACCACTACGAGCAGTACTTC. This translates into CASSLKSLADHYEQYF.